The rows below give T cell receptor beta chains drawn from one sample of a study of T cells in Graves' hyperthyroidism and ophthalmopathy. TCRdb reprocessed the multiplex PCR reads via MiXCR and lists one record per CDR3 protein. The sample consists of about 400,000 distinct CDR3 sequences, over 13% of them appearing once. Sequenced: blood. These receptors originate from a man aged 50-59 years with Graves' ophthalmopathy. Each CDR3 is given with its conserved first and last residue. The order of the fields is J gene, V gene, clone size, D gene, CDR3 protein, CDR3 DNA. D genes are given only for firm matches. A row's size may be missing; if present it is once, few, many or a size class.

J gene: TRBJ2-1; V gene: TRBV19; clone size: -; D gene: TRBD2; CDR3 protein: CAVEREHEQFF; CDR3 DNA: TGTGCCGTAGAGCGGGAACATGAGCAGTTCTTC
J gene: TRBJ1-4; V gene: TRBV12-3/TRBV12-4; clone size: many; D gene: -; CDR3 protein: CASTFRLRATNEKLFF; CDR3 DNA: TGTGCCAGCACTTTCAGGTTACGGGCAACTAATGAAAAACTGTTTTTT
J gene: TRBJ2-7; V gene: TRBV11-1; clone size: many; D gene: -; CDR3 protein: CASSLYGQTYEQYF; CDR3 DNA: TGTGCCAGCAGCTTATATGGGCAGACCTACGAGCAGTACTTC
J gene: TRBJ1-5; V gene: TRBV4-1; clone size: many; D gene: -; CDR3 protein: CASSQEGASNQPQHF; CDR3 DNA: TGCGCCAGCAGCCAAGAAGGAGCTAGCAATCAGCCCCAGCATTTT
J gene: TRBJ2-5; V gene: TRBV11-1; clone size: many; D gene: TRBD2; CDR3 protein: CASSGTGLARETQYF; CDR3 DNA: TGTGCCAGCAGCGGAACAGGACTAGCGCGGGAGACCCAGTACTTC
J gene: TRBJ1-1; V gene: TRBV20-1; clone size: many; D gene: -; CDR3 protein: CSASRAAANTEAFF; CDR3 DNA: TGCAGTGCATCTCGGGCAGCGGCGAACACTGAAGCTTTCTTT
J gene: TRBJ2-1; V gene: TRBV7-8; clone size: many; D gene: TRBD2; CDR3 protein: CASSLKREAHEQFF; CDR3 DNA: TGTGCCAGCAGTTTAAAGCGGGAGGCTCATGAGCAGTTCTTC
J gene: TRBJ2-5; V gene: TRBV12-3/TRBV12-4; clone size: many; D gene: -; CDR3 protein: CASSFSPVETQYF; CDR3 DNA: TGTGCCAGCAGTTTTAGTCCGGTGGAGACCCAGTACTTC
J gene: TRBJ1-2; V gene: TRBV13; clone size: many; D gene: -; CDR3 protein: CASSLGSNTGGYTF; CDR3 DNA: TGTGCCAGCAGCTTAGGATCAAACACCGGCGGCTACACCTTC
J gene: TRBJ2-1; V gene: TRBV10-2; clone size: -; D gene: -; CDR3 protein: CASSSQSAHNEQFF; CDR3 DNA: TGCGCCAGCAGTTCGCAAAGTGCCCACAATGAGCAGTTCTTC
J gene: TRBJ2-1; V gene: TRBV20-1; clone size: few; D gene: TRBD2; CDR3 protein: CSARDQLAGGERQFF; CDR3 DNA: TGCAGTGCTAGAGATCAGCTAGCGGGAGGGGAGAGGCAGTTCTTC
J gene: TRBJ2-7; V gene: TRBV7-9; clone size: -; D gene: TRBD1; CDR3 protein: CASSLESTGAYEQYF; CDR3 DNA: TGTGCCAGCAGCTTAGAATCCACAGGGGCCTACGAGCAGTACTTC
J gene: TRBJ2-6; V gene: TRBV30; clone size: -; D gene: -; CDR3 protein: CAWSSDLWANVLTF; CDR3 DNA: TGTGCCTGGAGCTCCGATCTCTGGGCCAACGTCCTGACTTTC
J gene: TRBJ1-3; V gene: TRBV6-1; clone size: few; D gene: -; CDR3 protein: CASREDSSGNTIYF; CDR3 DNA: TGTGCCAGCAGAGAAGACAGCTCTGGAAACACCATATATTTT
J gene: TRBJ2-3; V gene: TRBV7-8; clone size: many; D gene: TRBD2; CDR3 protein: CASRSTGLAGVADTQYF; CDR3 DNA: TGTGCCAGCAGATCCACAGGACTAGCGGGAGTCGCAGATACGCAGTATTTT
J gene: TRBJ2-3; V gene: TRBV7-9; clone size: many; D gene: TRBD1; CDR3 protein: CASSSGQAGTDTQYF; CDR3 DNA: TGTGCCAGCAGCTCAGGACAGGCCGGGACAGATACGCAGTATTTT
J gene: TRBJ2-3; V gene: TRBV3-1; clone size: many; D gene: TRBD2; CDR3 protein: CASSQDSSGASTDTQYF; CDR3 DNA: TGTGCCAGCAGCCAAGATAGTAGCGGGGCTAGCACAGATACGCAGTATTTT
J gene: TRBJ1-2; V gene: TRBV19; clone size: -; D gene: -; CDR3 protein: CASSIEQGPYGYTF; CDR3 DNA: TGTGCCAGTAGTATCGAGCAGGGGCCGTATGGCTACACCTTC
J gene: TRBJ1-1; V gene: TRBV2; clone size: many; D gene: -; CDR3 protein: CASSVQGNTEAFF; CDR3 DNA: TGTGCCAGCAGTGTTCAGGGGAACACTGAAGCTTTCTTT
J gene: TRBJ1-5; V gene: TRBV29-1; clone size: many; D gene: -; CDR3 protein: CSVRTVDNQPQHF; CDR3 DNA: TGCAGCGTACGGACAGTCGACAATCAGCCCCAGCATTTT
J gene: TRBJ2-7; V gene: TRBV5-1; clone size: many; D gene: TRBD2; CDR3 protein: CASSLWEGSSYEQYF; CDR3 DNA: TGCGCCAGCAGCTTGTGGGAGGGAAGCTCCTACGAGCAGTACTTC
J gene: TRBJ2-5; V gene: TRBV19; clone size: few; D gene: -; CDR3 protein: CASSILGSTQETQYF; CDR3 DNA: TGTGCCAGTAGTATACTTGGAAGTACCCAAGAGACCCAGTACTTC
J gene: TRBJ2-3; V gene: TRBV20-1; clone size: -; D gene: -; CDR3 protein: CSARDGLVGVDTQYF; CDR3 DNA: TGCAGTGCTAGAGATGGCCTAGTGGGAGTGGATACGCAGTATTTT
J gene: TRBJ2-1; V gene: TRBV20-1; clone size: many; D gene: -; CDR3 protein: CSARDGSTWNNNEQFF; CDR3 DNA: TGCAGTGCTAGAGATGGTTCGACATGGAACAACAATGAGCAGTTCTTC
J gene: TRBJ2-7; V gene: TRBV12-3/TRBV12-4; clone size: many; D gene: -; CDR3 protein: CASSLALGADKGYEQYF; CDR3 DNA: TGTGCCAGCAGTTTAGCGCTGGGGGCGGACAAAGGCTACGAGCAGTACTTC
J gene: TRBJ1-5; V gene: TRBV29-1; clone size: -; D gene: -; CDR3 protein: CSVSTGAGQPQHF; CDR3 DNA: TGCAGCGTTAGTACGGGGGCGGGACAGCCCCAGCATTTT
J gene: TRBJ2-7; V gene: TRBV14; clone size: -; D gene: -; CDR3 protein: CASSQVSRKAPYEQYF; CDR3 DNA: TGTGCCAGCAGCCAAGTTAGTCGGAAAGCGCCCTACGAGCAGTACTTC
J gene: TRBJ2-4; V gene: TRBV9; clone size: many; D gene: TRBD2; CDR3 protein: CASSVGLADISWLAKNIQYF; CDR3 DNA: TGTGCCAGCAGCGTAGGACTAGCGGATATTAGCTGGCTAGCCAAAAACATTCAGTACTTC
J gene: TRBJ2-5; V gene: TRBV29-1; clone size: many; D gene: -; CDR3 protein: CSVEVGARETQYF; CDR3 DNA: TGCAGCGTTGAAGTTGGGGCCCGTGAGACCCAGTACTTC
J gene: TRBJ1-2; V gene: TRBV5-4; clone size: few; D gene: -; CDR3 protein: CASSYPGANYGYTF; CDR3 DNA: TGTGCCAGCAGCTACCCGGGAGCAAACTATGGCTACACCTTC
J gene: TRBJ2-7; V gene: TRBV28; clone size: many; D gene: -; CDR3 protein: CASSTTGYRGEQYF; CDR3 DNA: TGTGCCAGCAGTACCACAGGGTACCGTGGAGAGCAGTACTTC
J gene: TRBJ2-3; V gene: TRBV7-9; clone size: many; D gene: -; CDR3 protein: CASSLDSPTDTQYF; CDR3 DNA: TGTGCCAGCAGCTTGGACAGCCCCACAGATACGCAGTATTTT
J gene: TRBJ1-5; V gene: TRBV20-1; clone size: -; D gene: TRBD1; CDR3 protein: CSASRGPGNQPQHF; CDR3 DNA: TGCAGTGCTAGTAGGGGGCCGGGCAATCAGCCCCAGCATTTT
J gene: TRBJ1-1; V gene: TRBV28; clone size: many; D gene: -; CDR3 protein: CASSPNRQATEAFF; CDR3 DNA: TGTGCCAGCAGTCCGAACCGACAGGCGACTGAAGCTTTCTTT
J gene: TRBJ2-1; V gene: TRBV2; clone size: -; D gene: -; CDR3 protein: CASSEARHNEQFF; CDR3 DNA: TGTGCCAGCAGTGAGGCCAGGCACAATGAGCAGTTCTTC
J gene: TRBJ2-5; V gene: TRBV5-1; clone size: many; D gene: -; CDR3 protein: CASSLDGTQYF; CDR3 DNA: TGTGCCAGCAGCTTAGATGGAACCCAGTACTTC
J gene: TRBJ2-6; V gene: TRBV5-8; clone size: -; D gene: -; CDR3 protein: CASSPSGTGANVLTF; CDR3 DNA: TGTGCCAGCAGCCCCTCAGGGACTGGGGCCAACGTCCTGACTTTC
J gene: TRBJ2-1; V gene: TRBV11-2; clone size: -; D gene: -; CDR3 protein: CASSLSTGRGNEQFF; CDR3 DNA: TGTGCCAGCAGCTTATCCACTGGCAGGGGCAATGAGCAGTTCTTC
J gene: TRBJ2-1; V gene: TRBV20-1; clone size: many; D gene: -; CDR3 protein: CSARRIADNEQFF; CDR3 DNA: TGCAGTGCTAGAAGGATAGCAGACAATGAGCAGTTCTTC
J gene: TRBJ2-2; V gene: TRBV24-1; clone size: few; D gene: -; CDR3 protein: CATSDYGQTNTGELFF; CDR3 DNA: TGTGCCACCAGTGATTATGGACAAACGAACACCGGGGAGCTGTTTTTT
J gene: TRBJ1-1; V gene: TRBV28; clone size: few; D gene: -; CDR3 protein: CASNDRPAFF; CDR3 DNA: TGTGCCAGCAACGACAGGCCGGCTTTCTTT